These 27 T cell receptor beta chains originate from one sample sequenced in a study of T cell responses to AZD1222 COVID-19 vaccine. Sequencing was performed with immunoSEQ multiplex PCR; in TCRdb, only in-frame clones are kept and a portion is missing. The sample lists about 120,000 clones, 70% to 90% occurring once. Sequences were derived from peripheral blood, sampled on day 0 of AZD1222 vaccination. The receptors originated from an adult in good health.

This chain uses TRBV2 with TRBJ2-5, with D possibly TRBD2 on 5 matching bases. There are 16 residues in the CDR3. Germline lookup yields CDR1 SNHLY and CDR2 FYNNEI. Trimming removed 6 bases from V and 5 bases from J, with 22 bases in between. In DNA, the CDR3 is TGTGCCAGCAGCCTCAACCCTACCTTAAGAGGGGAGACCCAGTACTTC. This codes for CASSLNPTLRGETQYF.

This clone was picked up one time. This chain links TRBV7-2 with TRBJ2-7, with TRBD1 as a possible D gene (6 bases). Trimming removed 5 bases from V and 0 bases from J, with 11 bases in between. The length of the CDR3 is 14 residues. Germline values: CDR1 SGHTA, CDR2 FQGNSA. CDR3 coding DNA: TGTGCCAGCAGCACCGGGACATACTCCTACGAGCAGTACTTC. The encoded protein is CASSTGTYSYEQYF.

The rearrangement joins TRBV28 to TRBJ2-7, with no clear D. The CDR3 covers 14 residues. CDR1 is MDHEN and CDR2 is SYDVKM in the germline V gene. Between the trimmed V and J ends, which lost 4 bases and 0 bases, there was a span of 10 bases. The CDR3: CASSYPGSSYEQYF. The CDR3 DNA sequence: TGTGCCAGCAGTTATCCCGGGTCCTCCTACGAGCAGTACTTC.

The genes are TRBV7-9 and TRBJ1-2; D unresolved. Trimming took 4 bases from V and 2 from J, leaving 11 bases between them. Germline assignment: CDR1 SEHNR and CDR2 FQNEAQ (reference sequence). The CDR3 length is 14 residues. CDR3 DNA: TGTGCCAGCAGCTCTGGCGGGTCGAACTATGGCTACACCTTC. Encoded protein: CASSSGGSNYGYTF.

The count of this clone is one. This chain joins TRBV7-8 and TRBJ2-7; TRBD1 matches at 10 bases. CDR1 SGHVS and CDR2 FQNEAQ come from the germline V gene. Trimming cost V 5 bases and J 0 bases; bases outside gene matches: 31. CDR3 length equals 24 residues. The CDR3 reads CASSPGRVFRDRGRRASSSYEQYF. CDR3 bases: TGTGCCAGCAGCCCTGGTCGAGTCTTCCGGGACAGGGGTAGGAGGGCCTCGAGCTCCTACGAGCAGTACTTC.

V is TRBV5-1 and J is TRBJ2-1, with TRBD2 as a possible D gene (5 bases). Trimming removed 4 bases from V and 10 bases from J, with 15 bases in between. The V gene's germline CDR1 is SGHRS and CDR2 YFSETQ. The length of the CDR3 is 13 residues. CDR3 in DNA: TGCGCCAGCAGCCCGGCCGTCAGAGGGGAGCAGTTCTTC. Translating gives CASSPAVRGEQFF.

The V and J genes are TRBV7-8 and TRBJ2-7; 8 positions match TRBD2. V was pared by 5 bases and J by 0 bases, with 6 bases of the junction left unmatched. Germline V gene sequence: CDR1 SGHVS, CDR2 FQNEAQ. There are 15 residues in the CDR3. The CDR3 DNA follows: TGTGCCAGCAGCCCGGGGGGGACACTCTCCTACGAGCAGTACTTC. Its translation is CASSPGGTLSYEQYF.

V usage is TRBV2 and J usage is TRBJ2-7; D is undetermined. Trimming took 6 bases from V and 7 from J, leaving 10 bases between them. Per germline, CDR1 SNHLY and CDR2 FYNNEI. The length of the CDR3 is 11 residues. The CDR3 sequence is CASRTDGEQYF. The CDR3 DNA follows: TGTGCCAGCAGGACGGACGGAGAGCAGTACTTC.

In DNA form, the CDR3 reads TGTGCCAGCAGCCGGCAGGGAGGCGGCTACACCTTC. This gives the protein CASSRQGGGYTF. This sequence joins TRBV28 and TRBJ1-2, with a possible D match to TRBD1 (5 bases). The germline gives CDR1 MDHEN, CDR2 SYDVKM. Trimming took 6 bases from V and 8 from J, leaving 13 bases between them. There are 12 residues in the CDR3.

This CDR3 reads CASSLPGGDNSPLHF. Here the CDR3 DNA reads TGCGCCAGCAGCCTCCCGGGAGGGGATAATTCACCCCTCCACTTT. V gene TRBV10-2 combines with J gene TRBJ1-6; D is possibly TRBD1 (5 bases). V was cut by 6 bases and J by 5 bases, with 14 bases left in between. The CDR3 has 15 amino acids. Germline V lookup: CDR1 WSHSY, CDR2 SAAADI.

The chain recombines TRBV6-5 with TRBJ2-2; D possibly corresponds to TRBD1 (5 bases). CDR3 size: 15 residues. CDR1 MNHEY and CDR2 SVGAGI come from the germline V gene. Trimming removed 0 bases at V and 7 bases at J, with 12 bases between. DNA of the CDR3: TGTGCCAGCAGTTACTCTCCCGACAGTTTCGGGGAGCTGTTTTTT. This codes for CASSYSPDSFGELFF.

This chain's CDR3 is CASIGVRMNTEAFF. The CDR3 bases are TGTGCCAGCATAGGGGTCCGCATGAACACTGAAGCTTTCTTT. The gene calls are TRBV11-2 and TRBJ1-1, with D possibly being TRBD1 (5 bases). Germline CDR1 and CDR2: SGHAT and FQNNGV. The CDR3 length is 14 residues. V was trimmed by 7 bases and J by 0 bases, leaving 12 bases between them.

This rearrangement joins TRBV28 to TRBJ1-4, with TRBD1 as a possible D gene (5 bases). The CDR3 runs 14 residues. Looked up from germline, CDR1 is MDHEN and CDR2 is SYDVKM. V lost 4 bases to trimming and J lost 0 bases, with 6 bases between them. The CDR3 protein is CASSSGPTNEKLFF. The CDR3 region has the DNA TGTGCCAGCAGTTCAGGGCCAACTAATGAAAAACTGTTTTTT. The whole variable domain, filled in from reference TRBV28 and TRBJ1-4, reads DVKVTQSSRYLVKRTGEKVFLECVQDMDHENMFWYRQDPGLGLRLIYFSYDVKMKEKGDIPEGYSVSREKKERFSLILESASTNQTSMYLCASSSGPTNEKLFFGSGTQLSVL.

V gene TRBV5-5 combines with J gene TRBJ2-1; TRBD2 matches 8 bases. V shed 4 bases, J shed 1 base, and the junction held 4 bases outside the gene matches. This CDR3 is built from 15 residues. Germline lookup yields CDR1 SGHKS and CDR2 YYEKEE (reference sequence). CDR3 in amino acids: CASSLLAVSYNEQFF. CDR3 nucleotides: TGTGCCAGCAGCCTACTAGCGGTTTCCTACAATGAGCAGTTCTTC.

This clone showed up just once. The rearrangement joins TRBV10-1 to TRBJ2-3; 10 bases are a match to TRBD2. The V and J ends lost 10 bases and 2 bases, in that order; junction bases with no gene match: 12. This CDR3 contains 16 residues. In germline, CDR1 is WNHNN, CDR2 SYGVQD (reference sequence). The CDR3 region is CATGPAGGPNTDTQYF. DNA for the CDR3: TGCGCCACTGGCCCAGCGGGAGGGCCCAACACAGATACGCAGTATTTT.

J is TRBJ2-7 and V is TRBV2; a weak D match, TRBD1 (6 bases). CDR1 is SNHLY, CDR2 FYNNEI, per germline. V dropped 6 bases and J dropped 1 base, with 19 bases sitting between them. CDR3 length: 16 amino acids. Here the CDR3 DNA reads TGTGCCAGCAGGGCCATACCAGGGGACGGATCCTACGAGCAGTACTTC. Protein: CASRAIPGDGSYEQYF.

This CDR3 reads CASSKFRDPGPGELFF. CDR3 DNA: TGTGCCAGCTCAAAATTCAGGGACCCCGGGCCCGGGGAGCTGTTTTTT. The gene calls are TRBV18 and TRBJ2-2; tentatively, D is TRBD1 or TRBD2 (5 bases each). Germline CDR1 KGHSH, CDR2 LQKENI. This CDR3 is 16 amino acids long. The V end lost 5 bases, the J end lost 6 bases, and 19 bases lay between the germline ends.

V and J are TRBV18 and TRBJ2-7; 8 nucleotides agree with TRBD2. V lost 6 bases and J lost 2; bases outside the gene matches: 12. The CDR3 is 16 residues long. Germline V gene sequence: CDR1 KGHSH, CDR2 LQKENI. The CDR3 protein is CASSPQAGGTAYEQYF. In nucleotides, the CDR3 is TGTGCCAGCTCTCCCCAGGCGGGAGGTACCGCCTACGAGCAGTACTTC.

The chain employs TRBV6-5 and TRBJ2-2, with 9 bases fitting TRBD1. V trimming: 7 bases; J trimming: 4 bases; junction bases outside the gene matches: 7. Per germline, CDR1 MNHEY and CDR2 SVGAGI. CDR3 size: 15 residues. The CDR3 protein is CASNHWDRATGELFF. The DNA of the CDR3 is TGTGCCAGCAACCACTGGGACAGGGCCACCGGGGAGCTGTTTTTT.

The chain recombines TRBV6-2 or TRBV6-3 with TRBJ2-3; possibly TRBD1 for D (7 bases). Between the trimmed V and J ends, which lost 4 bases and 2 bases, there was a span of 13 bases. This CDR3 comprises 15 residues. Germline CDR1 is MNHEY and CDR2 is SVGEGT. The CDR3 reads CASSWRGLATDTQYF. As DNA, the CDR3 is TGTGCCAGCAGTTGGAGGGGGCTGGCCACAGATACGCAGTATTTT.

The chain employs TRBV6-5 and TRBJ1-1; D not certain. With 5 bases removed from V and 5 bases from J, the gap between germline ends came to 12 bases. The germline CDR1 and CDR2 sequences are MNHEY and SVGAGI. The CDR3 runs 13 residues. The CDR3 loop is CASSPPFATEAFF. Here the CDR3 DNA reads TGTGCCAGCAGTCCTCCTTTCGCTACTGAAGCTTTCTTT.

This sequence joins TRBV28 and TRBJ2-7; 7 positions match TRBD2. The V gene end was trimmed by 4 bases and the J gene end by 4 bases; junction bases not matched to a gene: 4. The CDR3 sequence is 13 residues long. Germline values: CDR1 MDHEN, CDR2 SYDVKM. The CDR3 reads CASSWGGTYEQYF. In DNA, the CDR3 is TGTGCCAGCAGTTGGGGGGGTACTTACGAGCAGTACTTC.

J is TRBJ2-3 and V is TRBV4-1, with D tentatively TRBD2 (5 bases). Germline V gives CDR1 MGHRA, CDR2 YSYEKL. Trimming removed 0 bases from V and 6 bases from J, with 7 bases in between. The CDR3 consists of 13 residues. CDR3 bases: TGCGCCAGCAGCCAAGATCGAGGGGATACGCAGTATTTT. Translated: CASSQDRGDTQYF.

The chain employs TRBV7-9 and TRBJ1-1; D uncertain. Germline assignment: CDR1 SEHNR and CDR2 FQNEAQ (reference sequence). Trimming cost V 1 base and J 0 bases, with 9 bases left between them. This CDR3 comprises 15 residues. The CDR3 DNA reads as TGTGCCAGCAGCTTAGGGTTCAGACTGAACACTGAAGCTTTCTTT. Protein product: CASSLGFRLNTEAFF.

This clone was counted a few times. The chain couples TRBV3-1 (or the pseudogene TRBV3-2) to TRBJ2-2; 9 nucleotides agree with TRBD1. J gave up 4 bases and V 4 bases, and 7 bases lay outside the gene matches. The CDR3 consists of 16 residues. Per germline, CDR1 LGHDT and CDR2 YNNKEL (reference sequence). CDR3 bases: TGTGCCAGCAGCCGCCGGACAGGGGAGGGCACCGGGGAGCTGTTTTTT. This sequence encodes CASSRRTGEGTGELFF.

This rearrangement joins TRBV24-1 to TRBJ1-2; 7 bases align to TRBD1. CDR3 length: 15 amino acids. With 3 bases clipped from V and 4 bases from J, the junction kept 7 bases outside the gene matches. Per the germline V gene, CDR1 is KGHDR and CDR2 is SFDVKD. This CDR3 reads CATSDNPAGGYGYTF. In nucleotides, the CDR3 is TGTGCCACCAGTGATAACCCGGCAGGGGGCTATGGCTACACCTTC.

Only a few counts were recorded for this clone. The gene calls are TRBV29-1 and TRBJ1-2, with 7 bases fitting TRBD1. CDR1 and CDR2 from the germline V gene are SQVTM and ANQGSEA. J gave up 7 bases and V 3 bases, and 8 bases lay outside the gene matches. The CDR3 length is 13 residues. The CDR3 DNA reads TGCAGCGTTGATGGACACAGGGGCCTTGGCTACACCTTC. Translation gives CSVDGHRGLGYTF.